This is a list of T cell receptor beta chains from one sample in a study of blood T cells in healthy people across ages. Using its own MiXCR run on the 5' RACE reads, TCRdb lists one record per CDR3 protein. This table has about 1.7 million distinct CDR3 sequences, roughly 27% appearing once. The sequenced sample was blood. These receptors were obtained from a woman aged 25 to 45 in good health. The CDR3 runs from the conserved cysteine through the conserved F or W. The D gene is left open where the match is weak. Where a row states a size, it is once, few, many or the class of an expanded clone; other rows omit it.

>TRBJ2-1|many|TRBD2|TRBV9
TGTGCCAGCAGCCCCACAGAGGGACTAGCGGGGGGCAATGAGCAGTTCTTC
CASSPTEGLAGGNEQFF
>TRBJ2-1|.|TRBD2|TRBV14
TGTGCCAGCAGCCACAAACTAGCGTCCGCTGAGCAGTTCTTC
CASSHKLASAEQFF
>TRBJ2-6|.|.|TRBV28
TGTGCCAGCAGAGGGACCCTACCGTCCTCTGGGGCCAACGTCCTGACTTTC
CASRGTLPSSGANVLTF
>TRBJ1-1|.|.|TRBV28
TGTGCCAGCAGTTCCCGAGAGGCTTTCTTT
CASSSREAFF
>TRBJ2-1|.|TRBD2|TRBV19
TGTGCCAGTAGTATGGGAGGGGACGAGCAGTTCTTC
CASSMGGDEQFF
>TRBJ2-7|.|.|TRBV12-3/TRBV12-4
TGTGCCAGCAGTTTTCTGAGGCCTCCCTACGAGCAGTACTTC
CASSFLRPPYEQYF
>TRBJ2-7|few|TRBD1|TRBV6-1
TGTGCCAGCAGTGAGCCAGGGGGCTTCGAGCAGTACTTC
CASSEPGGFEQYF
>TRBJ2-1|.|.|TRBV4-3
TGCGCCAGCAGCCGAGCCCTTGGAGGATACAATGAGCAGTTCTTC
CASSRALGGYNEQFF
>TRBJ1-6|.|TRBD1|TRBV20-1
TGCAGTGCCCACCCCATGACAGGGAGCGTCTCACCCCTCCACTTT
CSAHPMTGSVSPLHF
>TRBJ2-1|.|TRBD2|TRBV20-1
TGCAGTGCTAGGACTAGCGGTTGGGGTGAGCAGTTCTTC
CSARTSGWGEQFF
>TRBJ2-4|many|TRBD2|TRBV6-2/TRBV6-3
TGTGCCAGCAGTTCGAGACTAGCGGGGGGACTAGCCAAAAACATTCAGTACTTC
CASSSRLAGGLAKNIQYF
>TRBJ2-7|few|TRBD2|TRBV7-9
TGTGCCAGCAGCCTTAGGACTAGCGGGTTGATAGAGCAGTACTTC
CASSLRTSGLIEQYF
>TRBJ2-3|.|.|TRBV6-5
TGTGCCAGCAGAATAAAAGATACGCGGTATTTT
CASRIKDTRYF
>TRBJ2-4|once|.|TRBV20-1
TGCAGTGCTAGCTCGGCGGGGAGTCAGGACATTCAGTACTTC
CSASSAGSQDIQYF
>TRBJ2-7|many|TRBD1|TRBV7-3
TGTGCCAGCAGCTTAACCCGACAGGGGGGGCAGTACTTC
CASSLTRQGGQYF
>TRBJ1-3|.|.|TRBV18
TGTGCCAGCTCGCCACCGAGGCAGACGCGTGGAAACACCATATATTTT
CASSPPRQTRGNTIYF
>TRBJ2-7|.|.|TRBV6-5
TGTGCCAGCAGTTACAGGAGATTGAGCTCCTACGAGCAGTACTTC
CASSYRRLSSYEQYF
>TRBJ1-2|few|.|TRBV20-1
TGCAGTGCTAGGGAGAGCTATGGCTACACCTTC
CSARESYGYTF
>TRBJ2-3|.|.|TRBV7-3
TGTGCCAGCAGCTTGACCGGTAACGTGGCCGCAGATACGCAGTATTTT
CASSLTGNVAADTQYF
>TRBJ1-4|.|.|TRBV11-2
TGTGCCAGCAGCTTCCAAACCGGGGGACCAACTAATGAAAAACTGTTTTTT
CASSFQTGGPTNEKLFF
>TRBJ2-1|.|TRBD2|TRBV20-1
TGCAGTGCTAGACTAGCGGGAGGAGGCAATGAGCAGTTCTTC
CSARLAGGGNEQFF
>TRBJ2-1|many|.|TRBV2
TGTGCCAGCAGTCAACGTGAGCAGTTCTTC
CASSQREQFF